This T cell receptor beta chain derives from a study of CD8+ T cells in alopecia areata. Study overall: Each of the treated patients was given oral tofacitinib, 5 to 10 mg twice daily, for moderate-to-severe alopecia areata. Treatment with tofacitinib (6 to 18 months) was followed by 6 months off drug.

Extracted RNA was reverse transcribed into cDNA, the sequencing template. Measured with immunoSEQ multiplex PCR; TCRdb has only the in-frame clones, and not every one. The table has about 130,000 clones, 58% seen once. Trimming shortened V by 5 bases and J by 5 bases, and 16 bases separated the two germline ends. CDR3 size: 15 residues. Germline CDR1 reads SEHNR; CDR2 reads FQNEAQ (reference sequence). Sequences were derived from CD4+ T cells sorted from blood, sampled at week 0. The TCR comes from a human donor with alopecia areata. J is TRBJ2-1 and V is TRBV7-9; the D gene could be TRBD1 or TRBD2 (5 bases each). The DNA of the CDR3 is TGTGCCAGCAGCCGGGACGGATTGAGAAACAATGAGCAGTTCTTC. It is translated as CASSRDGLRNNEQFF.